This T cell receptor beta chain derives from a study of T cells in localized non-small cell lung cancer. Study-wide points: Maximal T cell clonality occurred in uninvolved adjacent lung, with tumor ranking below it. Researchers found a median approximately 55 of the top 100 tumor clones in adjacent lung.

Sequencing was performed with immunoSEQ multiplex PCR; in TCRdb, only in-frame clones are kept and a portion is missing. Counted here are under 20,000 clones, just over 90% occurring once; the ten biggest clones make up about 4.3%. Turning to this clone: As yet, its antigen is unknown.

V was clipped by 5 bases and J by 4 bases; unmatched bases: 11. The CDR3 is 15 residues long. Germline loops: CDR1 GTSNPN, CDR2 SVGIG (reference sequence). Sequencing was performed on peripheral blood, taken before any cancer treatment. The chain carries TRBV30 and TRBJ2-7; 10 nucleotides align to TRBD1. The sequence came from a male donor at least 60 years old with stage I squamous cell lung carcinoma. CDR3 coding DNA: TGTGCCTGGGAGGACCCGGGACAGGGGTTTTACGAGCAGTACTTC. Translating gives CAWEDPGQGFYEQYF.